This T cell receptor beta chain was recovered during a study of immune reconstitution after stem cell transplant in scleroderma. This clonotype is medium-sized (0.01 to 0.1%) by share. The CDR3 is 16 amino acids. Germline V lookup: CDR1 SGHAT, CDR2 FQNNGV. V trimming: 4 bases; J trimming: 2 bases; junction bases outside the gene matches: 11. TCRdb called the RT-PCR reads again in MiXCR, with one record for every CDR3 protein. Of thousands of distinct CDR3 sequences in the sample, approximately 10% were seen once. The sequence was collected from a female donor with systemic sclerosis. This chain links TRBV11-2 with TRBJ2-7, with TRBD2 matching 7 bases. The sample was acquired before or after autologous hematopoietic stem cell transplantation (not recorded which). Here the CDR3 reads CASSSSGLGDPYEQYF. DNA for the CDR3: TGTGCCAGCAGCTCTTCTGGACTAGGTGACCCCTACGAGCAGTACTTC.